This T cell receptor (beta chain) was sequenced for a study of T cell responses to AZD1222 COVID-19 vaccine. General study findings and limits: The donor cohort was predominantly white British with a female majority, and clonal diversity may have been underestimated.

Clones were read by immunoSEQ multiplex PCR, and TCRdb kept only the in-frame ones, dropping some. This table holds 45,000 to 55,000 clones, about 86% found once. CDR3 length: 15 residues. V was pared by 3 bases and J by 1 base, with 10 bases between. The germline V gene has CDR1 SGHTA and CDR2 FQGNSA. This clone came up once. Its target is unknown. The sequences come from peripheral blood, collected on day 0 of AZD1222 vaccination. The chain links TRBV7-2 to TRBJ2-4, with D uncertain. This sequence originates from an adult in good health. CDR3 amino acids: CASSLKGAAKNIQYF. The CDR3 DNA is TGTGCCAGCAGCTTGAAGGGTGCGGCCAAAAACATTCAGTACTTC.